This T cell receptor beta chain was recorded in a study of post-analysis software for immune sequencing data. Study background: The courses of disease that were included comprised relapsing-remitting, secondary progressive and progressive-relapsing multiple sclerosis.

Prepared libraries of TCR beta cDNA carried unique molecular identifiers. TCRdb reanalysed the PCR reads using MiXCR and keeps one entry per CDR3 protein. The sample carries roughly 650,000 distinct CDR3 sequences, around 64% recorded once. General study points: Included in a set of roughly 5 TRBV segments more frequent in patients than controls were TRBV5-6, TRBV5-1 and TRBV20-1.

This clonotype turned up a few times. Antigen specificity is unknown. The germline V and J ends were trimmed by 3 bases and 5 bases, with 7 bases remaining between them. Germline CDR1 SGHVS, CDR2 FNYEAQ. This CDR3 is built from 13 residues. Sequences were obtained from blood. The source is a girl between 2 and 10 years old with multiple sclerosis. This rearrangement joins TRBV7-6 to TRBJ2-2, with D possibly matching TRBD1 (6 bases). The DNA for the CDR3 is TGTGCCAGCAGCTTTACAGGGACCGGGGAGCTGTTTTTT. This codes for CASSFTGTGELFF.